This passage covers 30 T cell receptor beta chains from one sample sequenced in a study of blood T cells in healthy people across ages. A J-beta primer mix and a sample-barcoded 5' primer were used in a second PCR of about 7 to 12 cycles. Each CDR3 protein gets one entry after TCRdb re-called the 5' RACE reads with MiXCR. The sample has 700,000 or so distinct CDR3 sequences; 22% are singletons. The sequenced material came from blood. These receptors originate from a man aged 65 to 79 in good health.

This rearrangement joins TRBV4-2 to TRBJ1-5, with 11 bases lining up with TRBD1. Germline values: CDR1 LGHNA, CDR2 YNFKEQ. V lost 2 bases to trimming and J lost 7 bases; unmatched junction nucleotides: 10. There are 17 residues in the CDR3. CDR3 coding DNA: TGTGCCAGCAGCCAATTTGCCGGGACAGGGGGAGGCCAGCCCCAGCATTTT. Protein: CASSQFAGTGGGQPQHF.

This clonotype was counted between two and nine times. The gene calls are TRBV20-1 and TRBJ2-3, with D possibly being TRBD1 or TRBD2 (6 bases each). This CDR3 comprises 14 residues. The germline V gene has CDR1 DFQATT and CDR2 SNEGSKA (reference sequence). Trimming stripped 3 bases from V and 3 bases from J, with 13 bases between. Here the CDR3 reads CSARQPGATDTQYF. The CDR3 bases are TGCAGTGCTAGGCAACCGGGGGCTACAGATACGCAGTATTTT.

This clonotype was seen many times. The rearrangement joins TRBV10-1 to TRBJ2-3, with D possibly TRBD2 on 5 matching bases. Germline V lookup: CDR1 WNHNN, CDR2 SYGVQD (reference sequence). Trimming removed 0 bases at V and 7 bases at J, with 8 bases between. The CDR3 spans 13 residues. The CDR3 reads CASSESRGNTQYF. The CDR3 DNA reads TGCGCCAGCAGTGAGTCACGGGGAAATACGCAGTATTTT.

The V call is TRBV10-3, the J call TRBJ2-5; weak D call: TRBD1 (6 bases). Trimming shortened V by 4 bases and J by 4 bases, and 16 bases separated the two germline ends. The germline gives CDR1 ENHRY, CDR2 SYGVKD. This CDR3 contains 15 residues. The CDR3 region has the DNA TGTGCCATCAGTGCTACAGGGATCTCCTCAGAGACCCAGTACTTC. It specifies CAISATGISSETQYF.

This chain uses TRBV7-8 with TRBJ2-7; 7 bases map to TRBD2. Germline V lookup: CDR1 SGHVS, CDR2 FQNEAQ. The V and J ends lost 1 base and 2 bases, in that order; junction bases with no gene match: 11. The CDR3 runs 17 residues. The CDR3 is CASSLGGHGGDPYEQYV. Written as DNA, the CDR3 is TGTGCCAGCAGCTTAGGCGGGCATGGGGGGGACCCCTACGAGCAGTACGTC.

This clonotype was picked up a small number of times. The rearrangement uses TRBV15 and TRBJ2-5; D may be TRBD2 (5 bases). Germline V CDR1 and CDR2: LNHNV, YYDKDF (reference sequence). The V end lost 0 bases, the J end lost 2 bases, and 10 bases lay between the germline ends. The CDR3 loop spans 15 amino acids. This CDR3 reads CATSREALEQETQYF. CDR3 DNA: TGTGCCACCAGCAGAGAGGCACTAGAACAAGAGACCCAGTACTTC.

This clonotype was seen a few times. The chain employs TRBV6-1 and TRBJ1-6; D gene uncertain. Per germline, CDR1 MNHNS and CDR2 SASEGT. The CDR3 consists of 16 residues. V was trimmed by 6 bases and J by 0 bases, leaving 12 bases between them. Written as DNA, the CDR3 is TGTGCCAGCAGGATGGGGATTCTCTCCTATAATTCACCCCTCCACTTT. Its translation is CASRMGILSYNSPLHF.

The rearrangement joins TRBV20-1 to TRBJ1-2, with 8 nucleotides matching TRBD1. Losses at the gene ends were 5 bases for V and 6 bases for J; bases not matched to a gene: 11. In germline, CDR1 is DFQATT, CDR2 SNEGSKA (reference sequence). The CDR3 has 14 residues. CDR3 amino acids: CSAPTQGAGDGYTF. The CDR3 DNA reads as TGCAGTGCTCCCACCCAGGGGGCCGGGGATGGCTACACCTTC.

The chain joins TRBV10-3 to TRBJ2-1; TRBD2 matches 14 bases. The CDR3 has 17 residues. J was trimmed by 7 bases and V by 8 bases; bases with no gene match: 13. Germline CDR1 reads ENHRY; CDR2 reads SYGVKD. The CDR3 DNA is TGTGCCATCGGACTAGCGGGAGGTATCCCTCCTACAAATGAGCAGTTCTTC. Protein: CAIGLAGGIPPTNEQFF.

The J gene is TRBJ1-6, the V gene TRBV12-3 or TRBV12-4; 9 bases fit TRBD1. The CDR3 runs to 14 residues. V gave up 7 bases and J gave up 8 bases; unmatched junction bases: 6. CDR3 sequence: CASTEGTGHSPLHF. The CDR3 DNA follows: TGTGCCAGCACCGAGGGGACAGGGCATTCACCCCTCCACTTT.

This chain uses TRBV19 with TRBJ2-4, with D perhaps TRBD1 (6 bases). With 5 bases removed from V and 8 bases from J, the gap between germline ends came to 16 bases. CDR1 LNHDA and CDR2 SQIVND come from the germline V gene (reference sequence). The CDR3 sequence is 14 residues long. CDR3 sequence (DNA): TGTGCCAGTAGTCCTGACAGGATTACGGACATTCAGTACTTC. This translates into CASSPDRITDIQYF.

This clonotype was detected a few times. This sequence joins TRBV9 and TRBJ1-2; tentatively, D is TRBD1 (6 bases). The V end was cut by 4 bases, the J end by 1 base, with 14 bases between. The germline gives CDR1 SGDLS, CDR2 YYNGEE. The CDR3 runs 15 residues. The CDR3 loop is CASSPGVRGNYGYTF. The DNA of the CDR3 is TGTGCCAGCAGCCCAGGGGTCAGGGGTAACTATGGCTACACCTTC.

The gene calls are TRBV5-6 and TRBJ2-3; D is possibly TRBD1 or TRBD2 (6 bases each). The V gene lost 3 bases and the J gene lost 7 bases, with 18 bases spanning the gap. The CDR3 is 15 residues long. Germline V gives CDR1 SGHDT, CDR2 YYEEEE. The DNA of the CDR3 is TGTGCCAGCAGCTCCAACCAGGTCCGGGGGCATACGCAGTATTTT. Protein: CASSSNQVRGHTQYF.

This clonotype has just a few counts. This chain's CDR3 is CASRPPGTAYNEQFF. The CDR3 nucleotides read TGTGCCAGCCGCCCCCCCGGGACAGCCTACAATGAGCAGTTCTTC. The J gene is TRBJ2-1, the V gene TRBV11-2; TRBD1 aligns across 7 bases. This CDR3 is built from 15 residues. The ends lost 8 bases at V and 2 bases at J; junction bases unmatched: 9. Looked up from germline, CDR1 is SGHAT and CDR2 is FQNNGV. The entire variable domain, with the rest obtained from reference TRBV11-2 and TRBJ2-1, is as follows: EAGVAQSPRYKIIEKRQSVAFWCNPISGHATLYWYQQILGQGPKLLIQFQNNGVVDDSQLPKDRFSAERLKGVDSTLKIQPAKLEDSAVYLCASRPPGTAYNEQFFGPGTRLTVL.

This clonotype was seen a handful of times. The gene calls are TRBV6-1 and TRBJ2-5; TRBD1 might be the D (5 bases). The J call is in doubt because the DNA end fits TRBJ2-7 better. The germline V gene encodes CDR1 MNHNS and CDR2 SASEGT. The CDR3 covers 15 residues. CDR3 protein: CASSENAGMFYEQYF. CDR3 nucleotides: TGTGCCAGCAGTGAAAACGCAGGGATGTTCTACGAGCAGTACTTC.

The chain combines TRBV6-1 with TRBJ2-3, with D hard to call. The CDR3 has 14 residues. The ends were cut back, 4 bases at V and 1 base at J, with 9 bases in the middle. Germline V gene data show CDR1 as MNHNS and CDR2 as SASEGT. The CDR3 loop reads CASSVSPRTDTQYF. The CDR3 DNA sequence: TGTGCCAGCAGTGTCAGCCCCCGCACAGATACGCAGTATTTT.

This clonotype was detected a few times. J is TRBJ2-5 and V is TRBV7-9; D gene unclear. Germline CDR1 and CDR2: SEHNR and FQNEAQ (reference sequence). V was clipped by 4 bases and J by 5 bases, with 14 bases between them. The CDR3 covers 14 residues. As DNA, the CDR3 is TGTGCCAGCAGCTCCTACGGAGTCGAGGAGACCCAGTACTTC. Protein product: CASSSYGVEETQYF.

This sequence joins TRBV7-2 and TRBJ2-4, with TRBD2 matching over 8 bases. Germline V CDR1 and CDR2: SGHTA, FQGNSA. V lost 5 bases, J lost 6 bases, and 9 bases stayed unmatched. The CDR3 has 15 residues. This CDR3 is CASSERSGIGNIQYF. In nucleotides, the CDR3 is TGTGCCAGCAGCGAACGTAGCGGGATAGGAAACATTCAGTACTTC.

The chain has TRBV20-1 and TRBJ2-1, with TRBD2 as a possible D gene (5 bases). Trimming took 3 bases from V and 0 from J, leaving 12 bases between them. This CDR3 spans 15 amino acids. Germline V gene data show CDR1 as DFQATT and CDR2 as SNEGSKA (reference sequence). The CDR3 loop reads CSASGILSSYNEQFF. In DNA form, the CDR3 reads TGCAGTGCTAGCGGGATTCTAAGCTCCTACAATGAGCAGTTCTTC.

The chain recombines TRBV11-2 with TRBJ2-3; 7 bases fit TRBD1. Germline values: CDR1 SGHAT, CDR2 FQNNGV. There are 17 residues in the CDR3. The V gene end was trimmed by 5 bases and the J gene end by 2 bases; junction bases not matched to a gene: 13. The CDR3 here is CASSPRDSPISTDTQYF. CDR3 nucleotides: TGTGCCAGCAGCCCCCGGGACAGTCCAATATCCACAGATACGCAGTATTTT. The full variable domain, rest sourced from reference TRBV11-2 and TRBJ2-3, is EAGVAQSPRYKIIEKRQSVAFWCNPISGHATLYWYQQILGQGPKLLIQFQNNGVVDDSQLPKDRFSAERLKGVDSTLKIQPAKLEDSAVYLCASSPRDSPISTDTQYFGPGTRLTVL.

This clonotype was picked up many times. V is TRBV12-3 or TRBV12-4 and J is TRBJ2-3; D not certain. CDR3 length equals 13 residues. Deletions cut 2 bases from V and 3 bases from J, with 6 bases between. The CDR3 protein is CASSLFDTDTQYF. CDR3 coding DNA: TGTGCCAGCAGTTTATTCGATACAGATACGCAGTATTTT.

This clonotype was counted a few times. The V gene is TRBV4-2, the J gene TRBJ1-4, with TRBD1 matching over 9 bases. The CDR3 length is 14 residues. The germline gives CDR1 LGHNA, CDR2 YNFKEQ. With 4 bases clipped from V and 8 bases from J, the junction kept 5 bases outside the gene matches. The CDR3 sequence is CASSLGQGEEKLFF. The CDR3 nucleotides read TGTGCCAGCAGCCTGGGACAGGGTGAAGAAAAACTGTTTTTT.

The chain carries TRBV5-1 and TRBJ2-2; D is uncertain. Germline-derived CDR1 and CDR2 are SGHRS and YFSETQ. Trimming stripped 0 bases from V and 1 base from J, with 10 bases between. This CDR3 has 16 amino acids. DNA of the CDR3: TGCGCCAGCAGCTTGGACGGGCGGTTGAACACCGGGGAGCTGTTTTTT. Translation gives CASSLDGRLNTGELFF.

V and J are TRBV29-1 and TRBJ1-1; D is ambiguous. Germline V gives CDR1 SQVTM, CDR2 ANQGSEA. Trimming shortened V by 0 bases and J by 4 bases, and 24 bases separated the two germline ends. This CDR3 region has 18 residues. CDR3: CSVEDGSRALPIATEAFF. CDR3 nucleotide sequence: TGCAGCGTTGAAGACGGGTCCCGGGCCCTCCCGATAGCCACTGAAGCTTTCTTT.

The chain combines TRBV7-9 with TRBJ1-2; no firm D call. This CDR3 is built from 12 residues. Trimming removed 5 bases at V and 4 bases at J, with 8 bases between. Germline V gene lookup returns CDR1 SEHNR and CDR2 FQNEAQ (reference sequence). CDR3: CASSPDLYGYTF. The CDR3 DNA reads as TGTGCCAGCAGCCCAGATCTCTATGGCTACACCTTC.

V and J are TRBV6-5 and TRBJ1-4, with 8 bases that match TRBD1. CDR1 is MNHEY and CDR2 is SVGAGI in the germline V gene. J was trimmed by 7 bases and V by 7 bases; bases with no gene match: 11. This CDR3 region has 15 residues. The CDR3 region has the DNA TGTGCCAGCAAGACCTCAGGGGGCTCTTTTGAAAAACTGTTTTTT. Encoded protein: CASKTSGGSFEKLFF.

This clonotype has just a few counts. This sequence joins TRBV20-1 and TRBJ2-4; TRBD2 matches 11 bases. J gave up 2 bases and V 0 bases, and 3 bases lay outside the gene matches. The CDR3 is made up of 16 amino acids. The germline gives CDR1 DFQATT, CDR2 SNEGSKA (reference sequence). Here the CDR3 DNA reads TGCAGTGCTAGAGAGACTAGCGGGGTCCCCAAAAACATTCAGTACTTC. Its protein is CSARETSGVPKNIQYF.

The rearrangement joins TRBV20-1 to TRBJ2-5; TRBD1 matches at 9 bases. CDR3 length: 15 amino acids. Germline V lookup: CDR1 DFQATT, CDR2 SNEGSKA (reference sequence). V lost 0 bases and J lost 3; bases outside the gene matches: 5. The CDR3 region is CSARDRRQGEETQYF. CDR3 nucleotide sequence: TGCAGTGCTAGAGATCGACGACAGGGGGAAGAGACCCAGTACTTC.

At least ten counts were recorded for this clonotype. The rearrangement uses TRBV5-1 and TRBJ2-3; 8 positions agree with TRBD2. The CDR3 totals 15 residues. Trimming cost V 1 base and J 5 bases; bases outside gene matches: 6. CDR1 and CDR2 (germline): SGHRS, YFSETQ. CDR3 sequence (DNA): TGCGCCAGCAGCTTGAACGGGAGGGCTCAAGATACGCAGTATTTT. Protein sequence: CASSLNGRAQDTQYF.

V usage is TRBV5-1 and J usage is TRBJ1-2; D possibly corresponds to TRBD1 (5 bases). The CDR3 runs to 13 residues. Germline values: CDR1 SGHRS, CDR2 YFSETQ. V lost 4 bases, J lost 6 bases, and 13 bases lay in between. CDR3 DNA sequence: TGCGCCAGCAGCATATTGACGGGACATGGCTACACCTTC. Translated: CASSILTGHGYTF.